A selection of T cell receptor beta chains follows, all from one sample in a study of post-analysis software for immune sequencing data. Using its own MiXCR run on the PCR reads, TCRdb lists one record per CDR3 protein. Of some 370,000 distinct CDR3 sequences listed, less than 35% are singletons. The sequencing sample was made of blood. Every receptor here comes from a girl aged 10-17 years with multiple sclerosis. Both conserved end residues are part of each CDR3. D genes are given only for firm matches. A row's size may be missing; if present it is once, few, many or a size class.

clone_size	d_call	j_call	v_call	cdr3_nt	cdr3_aa
NA	NA	TRBJ1-5	TRBV6-1	TGTGCCAGCAGTGAACTGGGTCGCGGGCAGCCCCAGCATTTT	CASSELGRGQPQHF
few	TRBD2	TRBJ2-2	TRBV27	TGTGCCAGCAGTTTAAGAGGGGCGGGGGTCAACACCGGGGAGCTGTTTTTT	CASSLRGAGVNTGELFF
NA	NA	TRBJ1-2	TRBV20-1	TGCAGGGCTAGAGACGTATATGGCTACACCTTC	CRARDVYGYTF
few	NA	TRBJ2-7	TRBV6-1	TGTGCCAGCAGTGATAGGTGGGGGGTCCCCCACGAGCAGTACTTC	CASSDRWGVPHEQYF
NA	NA	TRBJ2-7	TRBV4-3	TGCGCCAGCAGCCAAGGTGTAGCGGCCTCCTACGAGCAGTACTTC	CASSQGVAASYEQYF
NA	TRBD1	TRBJ1-2	TRBV5-5	TGTGCCAGCAGAACCGGACAGGGCCTCGCCGGGGGCTACACCTTC	CASRTGQGLAGGYTF
NA	NA	TRBJ2-1	TRBV7-6	TGTGCCAGCAGCTTAGAAGCTGAGTCCTACAATGAGCAGTTCTTC	CASSLEAESYNEQFF
NA	TRBD1	TRBJ2-7	TRBV20-1	TGCAGTGCTGGCAGCCGGGACAGACACTACGAGCAGTACTTC	CSAGSRDRHYEQYF
few	NA	TRBJ2-1	TRBV27	TGTGCCAGCAGTTTAATAGGACCATCTCACAATGAGCAGTTCTTC	CASSLIGPSHNEQFF
NA	TRBD2	TRBJ2-7	TRBV7-6	TGTGCCAGCAGCTGGGGGACTAGCGGTTACGAGCAGTACTTC	CASSWGTSGYEQYF
NA	TRBD2	TRBJ2-7	TRBV4-2	TGTGCCAGCAGCCAAGAGTTTGCGGCGGGAGGAACCTACGAGCAGTACTTC	CASSQEFAAGGTYEQYF
few	NA	TRBJ2-7	TRBV5-5	TGTGCCAGCAACCGGAACCTCCCCGGGACCTCCGGCGAGCAGTACTTC	CASNRNLPGTSGEQYF
once	NA	TRBJ2-7	TRBV5-1	TGCGCCAGCAGCTTGGGCCAAGGAGGGGGTTACGAGCAGTACTTC	CASSLGQGGGYEQYF
NA	TRBD2	TRBJ2-1	TRBV5-1	TGCGCCAGCAGCCTGCTAGCGGGGGGCGGTAATGAGCAGTTCTTC	CASSLLAGGGNEQFF
NA	NA	TRBJ2-3	TRBV7-2	TGTGCCAGCAGCTTGACCCTTAGGGATACAGATACGCAGTATTTT	CASSLTLRDTDTQYF
NA	NA	TRBJ1-1	TRBV21-1	TGTGCCAGCAGCAAAGGCGCCGGGGGCGAAGCTTTCTTT	CASSKGAGGEAFF
NA	TRBD1	TRBJ1-6	TRBV6-5	TGTGCCAGCAGTTACGACAGGGTGTCCCTCCACTTT	CASSYDRVSLHF
once	TRBD2	TRBJ2-3	TRBV5-1	TGCGCCAGCAGCTTGGCCCAAACTAGCGGGGGCAGCACAGATACGCAGTATTTT	CASSLAQTSGGSTDTQYF
few	NA	TRBJ2-5	TRBV5-5	TGTGCCAGCAGCTCAATCGGGCTTCAAGAGACCCAGTACTTC	CASSSIGLQETQYF
many	TRBD2	TRBJ2-3	TRBV6-5	TGTGCCAGCAGACCCCAGGGAGGGTCCGATACGCAGTATTTT	CASRPQGGSDTQYF
few	NA	TRBJ1-4	TRBV7-9	TGTGCCAGCAGCCACAAAGGGGAAAAACTGTTTTTT	CASSHKGEKLFF
NA	NA	TRBJ1-4	TRBV28	TGTGCCAGCACCGCTCTCGCGACAACTAATGAAAAACTGTTTTTT	CASTALATTNEKLFF
NA	TRBD1	TRBJ1-2	TRBV12-3/TRBV12-4	TGTGCCAGCAGAACCCCGCAGAGGCAGGGGGCCCGGGGGTACATCTTC	CASRTPQRQGARGYIF
NA	NA	TRBJ2-3	TRBV7-2	TGTGCCAGCAGCTTATTTTTCGGTGAAGATACGCAGTATTTT	CASSLFFGEDTQYF
NA	TRBD1	TRBJ1-5	TRBV6-5	TGTGCCAGCAGTTACTCGGGGACAGGGGATAGCAATCAGCCCCAGCATTTT	CASSYSGTGDSNQPQHF